The 5 T cell receptor beta chains listed next were all sequenced from one sample in a study of T cells in localized non-small cell lung cancer (dated by TCRdb to about 2020). The library relied on the immunoSEQ multiplex PCR assay. Imported from immuneACCESS, the table was reduced by TCRdb to in-frame sequences with V and J called. These copies leave out some clones; in studies compared against another copy, an unresolved V gene accounts for under half, and the cause of the remainder is not known. This sample comprises 2,200 or so clones, roughly 22% of them detected only once. The top ten clonotypes cover 19% of the sample. Sample: lung tumor tissue, taken before any cancer treatment. The receptors stem from a man aged 40 to 69 with stage II lung adenocarcinoma.

This clone appeared a few times. The gene calls are TRBV4-1 and TRBJ1-5; possibly TRBD1 for D (6 bases). CDR1 is MGHRA and CDR2 is YSYEKL in the germline V gene. V was cut by 0 bases and J by 13 bases, with 19 bases left in between. The CDR3 consists of 15 residues. The CDR3 loop reads CASSQDLRPRDTQHF. In DNA, the CDR3 is TGCGCCAGCAGCCAAGATCTGAGGCCCCGGGACACACAGCATTTT.

This clone has a handful of counts. The rearrangement joins TRBV7-1 to TRBJ1-2; TRBD1 is a possible D gene (5 bases). TRBV7-1 is an open reading frame, and its role is uncertain. V dropped 4 bases and J dropped 3 bases, with 12 bases sitting between them. The CDR3 consists of 14 residues. CDR3 DNA sequence: TGTGCCAGCAGCTTAGAAGTCAGGGACTATGGCTACACCTTC. Its protein is CASSLEVRDYGYTF.

The genes are TRBV12-2 and TRBJ2-2; TRBD1 reflects the table's D call only, with no check against the DNA. TRBV12-2 is termed a pseudogene. CDR3 size: 14 residues. Here the CDR3 DNA reads TGTGCCGTAACCCGGAGGGGGCAAACCGGGGAGCTGTTTTTT. Translating it yields CAVTRRGQTGELFF.

This clone was observed a handful of times. The rearrangement uses TRBV11-3 and TRBJ1-6; perhaps TRBD1 as D (6 bases). Germline assignment: CDR1 SGHNT and CDR2 YENEEA. The V and J ends lost 5 bases and 2 bases respectively, with 10 bases between them. The CDR3 spans 15 residues. The CDR3 region is CASSQGMTYNSPLHF. The CDR3 bases are TGTGCCAGCAGCCAGGGGATGACCTATAATTCACCCCTCCACTTT.

The chain carries TRBV19 and TRBJ2-1; 7 positions match TRBD2. Trimming at V came to 10 bases and at J to 6 bases, leaving 9 bases not matched to a gene. Germline CDR1 and CDR2: LNHDA and SQIVND (reference sequence). This CDR3 comprises 13 residues. CDR3 in amino acids: CAIRGDRLNEQFF. As DNA, the CDR3 is TGTGCCATTCGGGGGGACCGCCTCAATGAGCAGTTCTTC.